These T cell receptor beta chains were read from a single sample in a study of T cells in Graves' hyperthyroidism and ophthalmopathy. TCRdb reprocessed the multiplex PCR reads with MiXCR, giving one entry per CDR3 protein. The sample shows under 350,000 distinct CDR3 sequences, around 13% of them seen only once. Sequencing was carried out using blood. The receptor set was obtained from a woman between 35 and 50 years old with Graves' hyperthyroidism. The CDR3 runs from the conserved cysteine through the conserved F or W. Fields, in order: V gene, J gene, D gene, clone size, CDR3 DNA, CDR3 protein. A D gene is named only where the DNA matches it firmly. The size field is filled for only some rows; it gives once, few, many or a size class.

>TRBV6-1|TRBJ2-1|-|few
TGTGCCAGCAGTTCTGACTTGTACAATGAGCAGTTCTTC
CASSSDLYNEQFF
>TRBV28|TRBJ2-1|TRBD2|many
TGTGCCAGCAGTCCCTGGGACTCTAGCGGAGACAATGAGCAGTTCTTC
CASSPWDSSGDNEQFF
>TRBV28|TRBJ1-4|-|-
TGTGCCAGCAGTTTATCCGTAACTAATGAAAAACTGTTTTTT
CASSLSVTNEKLFF
>TRBV6-1|TRBJ2-4|-|few
TGTGCCAGCATCGAAAAAAACATTCAGTACTTC
CASIEKNIQYF
>TRBV29-1|TRBJ1-2|-|few
TGCAGCGTCGCAAAGGACACCTCCTATGGCTACACCTTC
CSVAKDTSYGYTF
>TRBV20-1|TRBJ1-2|TRBD1|few
TGCAGTGCGATCGCAGGGGGAGCCTATGGCTACACCTTC
CSAIAGGAYGYTF
>TRBV10-3|TRBJ2-7|TRBD2|-
TGTGCCATCAGACTAGCGGGCTCCTACGAGCAGTACTTC
CAIRLAGSYEQYF
>TRBV2|TRBJ1-4|-|many
TGTGCCAGCAGTGAACGGGGGGTTGGAGAAAAACTGTTTTTT
CASSERGVGEKLFF
>TRBV19|TRBJ2-7|TRBD2|many
TGTGCCAGTTCAAGCAATAGCGGGGTAAGCTCCTACGAGCAGTACTTC
CASSSNSGVSSYEQYF
>TRBV30|TRBJ2-3|-|-
TGTGCCCGGACCAAATCTGGGGGGGATACGCAGTATTTT
CARTKSGGDTQYF
>TRBV15|TRBJ1-1|-|-
TGTGCCACCAGCAGGGTGACAGGAATGAACACTGAAGCTTTCTTT
CATSRVTGMNTEAFF
>TRBV6-2/TRBV6-3|TRBJ2-3|TRBD1|many
TGTGCCAGCACCGGTAACAGGGGGACTAGCACAGATACGCAGTATTTT
CASTGNRGTSTDTQYF
>TRBV20-1|TRBJ1-6|TRBD1|few
TGCAGTGCTAGAAAAACAGGGGGATCACCCCTCCACTTT
CSARKTGGSPLHF
>TRBV18|TRBJ2-1|TRBD2|few
TGTGCCAGCTCACCACGTCCCGACGGGAGGGCCGATGAGCAGTTCTTC
CASSPRPDGRADEQFF
>TRBV7-9|TRBJ2-1|TRBD2|many
TGTGCCAGCAGCTTGCGGGAGGGCAATGAGCAGTTCTTC
CASSLREGNEQFF
>TRBV2|TRBJ1-2|TRBD1|many
TGTGCCAGCGGCACAGGGGATGGCTACACCTTC
CASGTGDGYTF
>TRBV14|TRBJ2-5|TRBD2|many
TGTGCCAGCAGCGCCCTAGGGACTAGCGCACAAGAGACCCAGTACTTC
CASSALGTSAQETQYF
>TRBV6-1|TRBJ1-1|TRBD1|many
TGTGCCACCTTGGCCGGGACAGGGAACACTGAAGCTTTCTTT
CATLAGTGNTEAFF
>TRBV3-1|TRBJ1-1|-|many
TGTGCCAGCAGCCAACTGGTAAGGCCGAACACTGAAGCTTTCTTT
CASSQLVRPNTEAFF
>TRBV27|TRBJ2-7|-|few
TGTGCCAGCAGTTTAACCGGTTTCGAGGAGCAGTACTTC
CASSLTGFEEQYF
>TRBV28|TRBJ2-7|-|many
TGTGCCAGCAGTTTATGGGGAGACCTGGAGCAGTACTTC
CASSLWGDLEQYF
>TRBV12-3/TRBV12-4|TRBJ2-1|-|many
TGTGCCAGCAGTCCCGGAGGGGTTTCCTGGGGCAATGAGCAGTTCTTC
CASSPGGVSWGNEQFF
>TRBV2|TRBJ1-4|-|many
TGTGCCATGGGGGATGCAACTAATGAAAAACTGTTTTTT
CAMGDATNEKLFF
>TRBV3-1|TRBJ2-7|TRBD2|many
TGTGCCAGCAGCCAAGCAGCGGGAGCCTACGAGCAGTACTTC
CASSQAAGAYEQYF
>TRBV6-1|TRBJ1-5|-|many
TGTGCCAGCAGTCAACCCCAAAGCGGTACCGAGCCCCAGCATTTT
CASSQPQSGTEPQHF
>TRBV12-3/TRBV12-4|TRBJ2-1|TRBD2|many
TGTGCCAGCAGTTTATGGCGGGAGGGTAGTTTCCTAGGGTACAATGAGCAGTTCTTC
CASSLWREGSFLGYNEQFF
>TRBV7-6|TRBJ1-3|-|many
TGTGCCAGCAGCTTATGGGTCTCCTCTGGAAACACCATATATTTT
CASSLWVSSGNTIYF
>TRBV7-9|TRBJ2-7|-|many
TGTGCCAGCGGCGGCACCCAATTATGGGAGCAGTACTTC
CASGGTQLWEQYF
>TRBV12-3/TRBV12-4|TRBJ2-3|-|few
TGTGCCAGCAGTTTAGGGGGGGGCGGCTCTAGCACAGATACGCAGTATTTT
CASSLGGGGSSTDTQYF
>TRBV3-1|TRBJ2-2|-|few
TGTGCCAGCAGCCAATTCATTTCTGGGGGGGAGCTGTTTTTT
CASSQFISGGELFF
>TRBV2|TRBJ2-6|-|-
TGTGCCAGCAGTGAATTAGGTGTGGCCAACGTCCTGACTTTC
CASSELGVANVLTF
>TRBV4-2|TRBJ1-5|TRBD1|many
TGTGCCAGCAGCCAAGAGATGGCAGGGGGCTTTCAGCCCCAGCATTTT
CASSQEMAGGFQPQHF
>TRBV28|TRBJ2-1|-|many
TGTGCCAGCAGTTTTGCCGCGGAGAGCTCCTACAATGAGCAGTTCTTC
CASSFAAESSYNEQFF
>TRBV12-3/TRBV12-4|TRBJ2-7|TRBD2|many
TGTGCCAGCAGCTTCACTAGCGGGAGGTACGAGCAGTACTTC
CASSFTSGRYEQYF
>TRBV6-1|TRBJ1-1|TRBD1|many
TGTGCCAGCAGTTGGGCAGGGGGTGACACTGAAGCTTTCTTT
CASSWAGGDTEAFF
>TRBV14|TRBJ2-1|TRBD2|-
TGTGCCAGCAGCCCTCGGACTAGCGGGAGGAGCTCCTACAATGAGCAGTTCTTC
CASSPRTSGRSSYNEQFF
>TRBV10-3|TRBJ1-5|-|many
TGTGCCATCAGTGGCTCCCTGGGGAGAACCATCGGGCAGCCCCAGCATTTT
CAISGSLGRTIGQPQHF
>TRBV5-1|TRBJ1-1|-|many
TGCGCCAGCAGCTTGGGGACAGCGACTTACACTGAAGCTTTCTTT
CASSLGTATYTEAFF
>TRBV2|TRBJ1-4|-|many
TGTGCCAGCATTGACATGGGGCTTGGCGAAAAACTGTTTTTT
CASIDMGLGEKLFF
>TRBV11-2|TRBJ1-2|-|-
TGTGCCAGCAGCTTAGGGGCACGCTATGGCTACACCTTC
CASSLGARYGYTF